Following are 3 T cell receptor beta chains from one sample sequenced in a study of blood T cell repertoires in COVID-19. Sequencing was performed with immunoSEQ multiplex PCR; in TCRdb, only in-frame clones are kept and a portion is missing. The table shows around 190,000 clones, with just under 80% occurring only once. The sequenced material came from peripheral blood. These receptors were taken from a man between 70 and 80 years old with active or convalescent COVID-19.

CDR3 residues: CASSGWLAAETQYF. The CDR3 bases are TGCGCCAGCAGTGGTTGGCTAGCAGCGGAGACCCAGTACTTC. This sequence joins TRBV10-2 and TRBJ2-5, with D tentatively TRBD2 (5 bases). This CDR3 has 14 amino acids. The germline CDR1 and CDR2 sequences are WSHSY and SAAADI. Trimming cost V 4 bases and J 5 bases, with 14 bases left between them.

This chain connects TRBV21-1 to TRBJ2-1; the DNA was not used to check the table's D call, TRBD2. TRBV21-1 constitutes a pseudogene. The CDR3 extends over 16 amino acids. CDR3 in DNA: TGTGCCACCAGTCTAAGCGGGAAAGGAGTGTACAATGAGCAGTTCTTC. The encoded protein is CATSLSGKGVYNEQFF.

This clone came up a few times. The chain has TRBV2 and TRBJ2-5, with D unclear. Germline loops: CDR1 SNHLY, CDR2 FYNNEI. CDR3 length: 11 amino acids. Between the trimmed V and J ends, which lost 5 bases and 2 bases, there was a span of 3 bases. The CDR3 here is CASSPQETQYF. The CDR3 DNA reads TGTGCCAGCAGTCCACAAGAGACCCAGTACTTC.